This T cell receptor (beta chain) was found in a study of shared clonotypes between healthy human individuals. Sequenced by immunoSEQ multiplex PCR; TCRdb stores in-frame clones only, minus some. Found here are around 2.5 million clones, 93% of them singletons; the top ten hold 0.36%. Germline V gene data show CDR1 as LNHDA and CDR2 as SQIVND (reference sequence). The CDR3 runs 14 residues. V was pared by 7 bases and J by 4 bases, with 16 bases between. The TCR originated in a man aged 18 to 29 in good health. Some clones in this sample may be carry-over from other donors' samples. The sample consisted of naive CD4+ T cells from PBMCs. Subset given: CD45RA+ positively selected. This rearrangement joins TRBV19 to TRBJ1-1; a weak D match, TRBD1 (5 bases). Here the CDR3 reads CASISWGGSTEAFF. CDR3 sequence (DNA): TGTGCCAGTATCTCGTGGGGGGGTAGCACTGAAGCTTTCTTT.